This T cell receptor (beta chain) originates from a study of blood T cell repertoires in COVID-19. Study-wide background: There were acute and convalescent COVID-19 samples, and they came from the United States, Italy and Spain. PBMCs, B-cell-depleted T cells, or T cells provided the cDNA or gDNA that made up the material.

Original methodology: The authors estimated nucleated cell counts from reference gene primer amplification. Assay: immunoSEQ multiplex PCR; the TCRdb copy retains only in-frame clones and omits some. V and J calls and clone size are as listed in that table; D and trimming were resolved from the DNA. This repertoire shows 100,000 to 150,000 clones, approximately 80% found once; its top ten account for approximately 25%. CDR1 and CDR2 from the germline V gene are MNHEY and SVGEGT. The CDR3 covers 16 residues. The V end lost 1 base, the J end lost 2 bases, and 11 bases lay between the germline ends. This receptor was obtained from a human donor in a cohort sampled during active COVID-19. The sample comprised peripheral blood. This chain links TRBV6-2 or TRBV6-3 with TRBJ2-2, with a possible D match to TRBD1 (6 bases). CDR3 loop: CASSYWGTPNTGELFF. The CDR3, as DNA: TGTGCCAGCAGTTACTGGGGGACACCAAACACCGGGGAGCTGTTTTTT.